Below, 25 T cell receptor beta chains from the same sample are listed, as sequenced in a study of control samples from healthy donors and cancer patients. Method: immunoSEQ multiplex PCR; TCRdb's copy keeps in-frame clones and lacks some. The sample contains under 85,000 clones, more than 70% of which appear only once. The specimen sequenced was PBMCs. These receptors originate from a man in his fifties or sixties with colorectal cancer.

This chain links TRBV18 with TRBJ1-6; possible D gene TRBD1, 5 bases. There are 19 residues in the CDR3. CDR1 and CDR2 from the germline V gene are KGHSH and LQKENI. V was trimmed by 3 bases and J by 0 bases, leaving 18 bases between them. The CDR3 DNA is TGTGCCAGCTCACCCAAGGGGTCTATAGACAGCTCCTATAATTCACCCCTCCACTTT. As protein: CASSPKGSIDSSYNSPLHF.

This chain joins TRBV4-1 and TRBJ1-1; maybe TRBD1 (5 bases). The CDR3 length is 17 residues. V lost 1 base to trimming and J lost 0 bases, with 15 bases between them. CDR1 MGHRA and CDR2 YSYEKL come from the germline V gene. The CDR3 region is CASSQVSGQSMNTEAFF. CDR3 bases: TGCGCCAGCAGCCAAGTGTCAGGGCAGTCCATGAACACTGAAGCTTTCTTT.

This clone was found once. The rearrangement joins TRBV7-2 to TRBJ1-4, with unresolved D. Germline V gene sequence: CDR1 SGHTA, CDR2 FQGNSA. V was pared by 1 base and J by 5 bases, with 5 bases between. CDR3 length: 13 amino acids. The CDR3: CASSLEINEKLFF. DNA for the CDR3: TGTGCCAGCAGCTTAGAAATCAATGAAAAACTGTTTTTT.

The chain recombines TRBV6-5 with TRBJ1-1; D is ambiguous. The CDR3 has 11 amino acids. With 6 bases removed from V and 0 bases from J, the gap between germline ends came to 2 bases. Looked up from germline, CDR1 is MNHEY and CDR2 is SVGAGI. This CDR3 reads CASRLNTEAFF. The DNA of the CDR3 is TGTGCCAGCAGGTTGAACACTGAAGCTTTCTTT.

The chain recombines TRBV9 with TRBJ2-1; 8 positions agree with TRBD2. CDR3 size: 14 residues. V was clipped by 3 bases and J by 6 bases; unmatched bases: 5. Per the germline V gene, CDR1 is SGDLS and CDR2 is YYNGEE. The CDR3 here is CASSGRRGVNEQFF. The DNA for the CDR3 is TGTGCCAGCAGCGGGAGGCGGGGGGTCAATGAGCAGTTCTTC.

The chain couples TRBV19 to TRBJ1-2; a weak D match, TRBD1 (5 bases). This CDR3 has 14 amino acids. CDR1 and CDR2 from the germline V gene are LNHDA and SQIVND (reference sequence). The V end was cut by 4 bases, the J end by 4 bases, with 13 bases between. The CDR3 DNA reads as TGTGCCAGTAGTACGGGGCATTCCGTCTATGGCTACACCTTC. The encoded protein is CASSTGHSVYGYTF.

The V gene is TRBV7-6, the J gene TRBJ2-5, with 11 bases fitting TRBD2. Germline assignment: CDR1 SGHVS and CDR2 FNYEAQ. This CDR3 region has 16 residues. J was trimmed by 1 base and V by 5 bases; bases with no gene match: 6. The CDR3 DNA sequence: TGTGCCAGCAGCCGGGTAGCGGGGGGGTTCCAAGAGACCCAGTACTTC. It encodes CASSRVAGGFQETQYF.

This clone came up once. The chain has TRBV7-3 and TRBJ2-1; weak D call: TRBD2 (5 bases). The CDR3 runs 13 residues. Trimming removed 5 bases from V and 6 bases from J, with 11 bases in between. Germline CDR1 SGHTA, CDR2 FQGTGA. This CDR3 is CASSPSGGNEQFF. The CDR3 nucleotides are TGTGCCAGCAGCCCATCCGGAGGCAATGAGCAGTTCTTC.

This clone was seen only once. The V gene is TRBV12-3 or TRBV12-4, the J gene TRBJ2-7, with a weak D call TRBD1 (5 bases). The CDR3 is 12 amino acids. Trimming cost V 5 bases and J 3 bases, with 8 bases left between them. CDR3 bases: TGTGCCAGCAGTATACAGGACTACGAGCAGTACTTC. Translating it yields CASSIQDYEQYF.

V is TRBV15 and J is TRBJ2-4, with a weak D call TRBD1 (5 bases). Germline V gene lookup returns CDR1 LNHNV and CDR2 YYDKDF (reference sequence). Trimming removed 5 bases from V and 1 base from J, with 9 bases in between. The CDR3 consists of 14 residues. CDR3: CATSRRQAKNIQYF. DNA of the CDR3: TGTGCCACCAGCCGCAGACAGGCCAAAAACATTCAGTACTTC.

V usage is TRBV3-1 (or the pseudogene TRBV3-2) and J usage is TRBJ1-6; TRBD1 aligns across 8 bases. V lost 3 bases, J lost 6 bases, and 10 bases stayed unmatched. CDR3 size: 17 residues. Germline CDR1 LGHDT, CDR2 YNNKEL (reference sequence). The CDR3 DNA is TGTGCCAGCAGCCAGATCCCAGGGGGCGCAGGTAATTCACCCCTCCACTTT. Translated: CASSQIPGGAGNSPLHF.

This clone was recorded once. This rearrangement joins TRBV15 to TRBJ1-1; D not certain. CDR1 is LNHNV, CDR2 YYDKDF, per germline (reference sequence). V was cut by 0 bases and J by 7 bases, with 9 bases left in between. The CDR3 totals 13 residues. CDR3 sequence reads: CATSREAGYEAFF. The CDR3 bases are TGTGCCACCAGCAGAGAAGCCGGGTATGAAGCTTTCTTT.

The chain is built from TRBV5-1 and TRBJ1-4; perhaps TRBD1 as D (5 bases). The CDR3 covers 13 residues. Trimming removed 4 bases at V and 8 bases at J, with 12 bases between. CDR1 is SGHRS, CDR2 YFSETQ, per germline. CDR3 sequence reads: CASSLRGGEKLFF. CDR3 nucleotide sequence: TGCGCCAGCAGCCTGAGGGGTGGGGAAAAACTGTTTTTT.

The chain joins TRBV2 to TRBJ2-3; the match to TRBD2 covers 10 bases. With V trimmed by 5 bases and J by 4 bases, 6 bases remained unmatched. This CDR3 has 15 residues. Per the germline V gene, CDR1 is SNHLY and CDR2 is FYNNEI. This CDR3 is CASSWSGGGSDTQYF. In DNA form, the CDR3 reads TGTGCCAGCAGTTGGAGCGGGGGGGGATCAGATACGCAGTATTTT.

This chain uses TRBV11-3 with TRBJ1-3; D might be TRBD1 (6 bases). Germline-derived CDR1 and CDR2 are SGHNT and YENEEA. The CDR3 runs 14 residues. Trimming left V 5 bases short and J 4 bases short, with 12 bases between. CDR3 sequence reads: CASSPLGAGNTIYF. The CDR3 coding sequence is TGTGCCAGCAGCCCGCTGGGGGCGGGAAACACCATATATTTT.

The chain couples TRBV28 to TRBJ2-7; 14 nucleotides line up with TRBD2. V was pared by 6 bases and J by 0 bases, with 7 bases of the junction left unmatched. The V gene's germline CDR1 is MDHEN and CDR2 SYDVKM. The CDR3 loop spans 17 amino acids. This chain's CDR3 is CASSAGTSGGPSYEQYF. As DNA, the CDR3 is TGTGCCAGCAGCGCCGGGACTAGCGGGGGCCCCTCCTACGAGCAGTACTTC.

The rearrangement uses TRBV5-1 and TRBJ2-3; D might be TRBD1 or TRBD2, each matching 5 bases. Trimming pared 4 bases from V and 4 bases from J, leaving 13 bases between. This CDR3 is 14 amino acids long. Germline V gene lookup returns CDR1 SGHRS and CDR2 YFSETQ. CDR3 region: CASSPGAGADTQYF. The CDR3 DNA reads TGCGCCAGCAGCCCCGGGGCGGGTGCAGATACGCAGTATTTT.

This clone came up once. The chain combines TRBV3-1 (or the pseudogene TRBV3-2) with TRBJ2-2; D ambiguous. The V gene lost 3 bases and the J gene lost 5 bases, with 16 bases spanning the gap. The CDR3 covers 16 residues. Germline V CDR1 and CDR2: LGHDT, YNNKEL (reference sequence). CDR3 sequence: CASSHCLSGLTGELFF. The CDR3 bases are TGTGCCAGCAGCCATTGTCTTTCAGGCTTGACCGGGGAGCTGTTTTTT.

CDR3 coding DNA: TGTGCCAGCAGCTTAGGCATGGGAATGGCCGAGCAGTACTTC. It is translated as CASSLGMGMAEQYF. This chain links TRBV11-3 with TRBJ2-7, with unresolved D. Trimming shortened V by 1 base and J by 6 bases, and 13 bases separated the two germline ends. Germline CDR1 and CDR2: SGHNT and YENEEA. CDR3 length: 14 amino acids.

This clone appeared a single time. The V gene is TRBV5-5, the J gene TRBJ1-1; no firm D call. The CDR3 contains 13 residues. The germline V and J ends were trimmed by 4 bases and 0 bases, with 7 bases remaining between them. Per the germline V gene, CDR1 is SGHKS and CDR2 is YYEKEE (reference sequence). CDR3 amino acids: CASSRTLNTEAFF. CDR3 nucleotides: TGTGCCAGCAGCCGAACTTTGAACACTGAAGCTTTCTTT.

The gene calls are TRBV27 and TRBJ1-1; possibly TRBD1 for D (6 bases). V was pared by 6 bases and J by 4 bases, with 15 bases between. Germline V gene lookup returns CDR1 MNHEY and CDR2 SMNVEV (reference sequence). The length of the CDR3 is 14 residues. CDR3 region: CASSLSGGATEAFF. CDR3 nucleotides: TGTGCCAGCAGCCTCAGTGGGGGGGCCACTGAAGCTTTCTTT.

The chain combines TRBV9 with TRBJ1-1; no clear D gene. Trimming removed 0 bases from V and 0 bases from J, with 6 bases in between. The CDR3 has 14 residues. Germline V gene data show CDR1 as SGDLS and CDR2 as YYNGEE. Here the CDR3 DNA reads TGTGCCAGCAGCGTAGCCCAAATGAACACTGAAGCTTTCTTT. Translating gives CASSVAQMNTEAFF.

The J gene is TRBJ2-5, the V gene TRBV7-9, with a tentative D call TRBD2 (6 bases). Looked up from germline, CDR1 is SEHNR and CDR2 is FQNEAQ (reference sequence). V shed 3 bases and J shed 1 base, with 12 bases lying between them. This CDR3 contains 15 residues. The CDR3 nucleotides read TGTGCCAGCAGCTTGGGTCGGGGGAGCCAAGAGACCCAGTACTTC. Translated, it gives CASSLGRGSQETQYF.

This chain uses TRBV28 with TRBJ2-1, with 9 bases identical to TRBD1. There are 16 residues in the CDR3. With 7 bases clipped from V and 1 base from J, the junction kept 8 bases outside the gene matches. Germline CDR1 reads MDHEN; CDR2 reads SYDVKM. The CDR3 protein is CASNSFGQGSYNEQFF. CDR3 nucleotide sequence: TGTGCCAGCAACTCTTTTGGACAGGGGTCCTACAATGAGCAGTTCTTC.

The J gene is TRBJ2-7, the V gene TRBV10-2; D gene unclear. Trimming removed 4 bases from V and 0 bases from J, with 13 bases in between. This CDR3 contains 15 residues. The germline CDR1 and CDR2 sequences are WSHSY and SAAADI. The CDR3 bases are TGCGCCAGCAGTGGGGTCCAGGCCGTCTCCTACGAGCAGTACTTC. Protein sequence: CASSGVQAVSYEQYF.